One sample yielded the 3 T cell receptor beta chains listed below, sequenced in a study of T-cell memory formation after mild COVID-19. TCRdb called the 5' RACE reads again in MiXCR, with one record for every CDR3 protein. The sample consists of around 510,000 distinct CDR3 sequences, less than 25% of them appearing once. Material for sequencing was PBMCs or a T cell subset sorted from them (not recorded which). These receptor sequences come from an adult woman who had mild COVID-19 (a few samples of this study predate the infection). Cell type and time point are not known.

This clonotype turned up a few times. This sequence joins TRBV6-2 or TRBV6-3 and TRBJ2-3; D remains ambiguous. The CDR3 runs to 13 residues. Between the trimmed V and J ends, which lost 1 base and 3 bases, there was a span of 5 bases. Looked up from germline, CDR1 is MNHEY and CDR2 is SVGEGT. Written as DNA, the CDR3 is TGTGCCAGCAGTTACTTCCGGACAGATACGCAGTATTTT. Translating gives CASSYFRTDTQYF.

As regards this clonotype: One end of the junction varies from germline; a read error may be responsible. The V call is TRBV7-9, the J call TRBJ2-1; 7 bases fit TRBD1. Germline V CDR1 and CDR2: SEHNR, FQNEAQ (reference sequence). This CDR3 has 14 amino acids. In nucleotides, the CDR3 is TGTGCCAGCAGCAATCCGGGACAGATCAATGAGCAGTCCTTC. This gives the protein CASSNPGQINEQSF.

This chain connects TRBV7-3 to TRBJ2-1, with D perhaps being TRBD1 or TRBD2 (6 bases each). The CDR3 is made up of 16 amino acids. Germline CDR1 is SGHTA and CDR2 is FQGTGA. Trimming took 3 bases from V and 7 from J, leaving 19 bases between them. CDR3 coding DNA: TGTGCCAGCAGCTTGGGGGGCGCGCAGGTAGGGAATGAGCAGTTCTTC. This translates into CASSLGGAQVGNEQFF.